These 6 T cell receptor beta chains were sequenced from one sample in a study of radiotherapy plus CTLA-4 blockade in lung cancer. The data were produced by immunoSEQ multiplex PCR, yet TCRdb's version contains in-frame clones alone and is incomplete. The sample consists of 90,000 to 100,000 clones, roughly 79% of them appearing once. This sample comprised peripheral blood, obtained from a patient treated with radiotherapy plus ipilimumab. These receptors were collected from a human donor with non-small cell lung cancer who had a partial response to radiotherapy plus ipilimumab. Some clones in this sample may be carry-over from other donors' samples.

The CDR3 sequence is CALRAGLSTDTQYF. As DNA, the CDR3 is TGTGCCCTCAGGGCGGGGCTTAGCACAGATACGCAGTATTTT. V and J are TRBV5-4 and TRBJ2-3, with D tentatively TRBD2 (6 bases). V was shortened by 10 bases and J by 0 bases, with 15 bases between the two germline ends. There are 14 residues in the CDR3. Germline lookup yields CDR1 SGHNT and CDR2 YYREEE (reference sequence).

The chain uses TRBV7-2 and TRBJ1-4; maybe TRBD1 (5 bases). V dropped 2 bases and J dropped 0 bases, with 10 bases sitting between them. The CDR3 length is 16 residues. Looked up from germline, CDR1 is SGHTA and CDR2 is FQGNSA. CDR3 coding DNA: TGTGCCAGCAGCTTAAATGGAGGGGCAACTAATGAAAAACTGTTTTTT. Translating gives CASSLNGGATNEKLFF.

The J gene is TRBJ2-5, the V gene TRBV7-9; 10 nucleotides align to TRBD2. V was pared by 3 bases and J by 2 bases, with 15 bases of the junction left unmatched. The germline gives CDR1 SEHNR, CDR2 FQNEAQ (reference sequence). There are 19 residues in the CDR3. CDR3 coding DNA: TGTGCCAGCAGCTTGGCTGGGGCTAGCGGGGGCCGGAATCAAGAGACCCAGTACTTC. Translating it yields CASSLAGASGGRNQETQYF.

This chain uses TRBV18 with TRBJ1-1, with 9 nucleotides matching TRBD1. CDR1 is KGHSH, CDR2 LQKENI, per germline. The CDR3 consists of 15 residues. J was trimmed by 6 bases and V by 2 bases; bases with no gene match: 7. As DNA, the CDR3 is TGTGCCAGCTCACCAGTTGGGACAGGGACCTCTGAAGCTTTCTTT. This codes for CASSPVGTGTSEAFF.

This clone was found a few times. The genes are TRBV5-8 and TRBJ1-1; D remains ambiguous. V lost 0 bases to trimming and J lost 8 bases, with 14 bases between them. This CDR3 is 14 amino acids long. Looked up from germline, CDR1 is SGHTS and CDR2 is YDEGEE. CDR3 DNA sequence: TGTGCCAGCAGCTTGGGTTTGTGGCAAAACGAAGCTTTCTTT. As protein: CASSLGLWQNEAFF.

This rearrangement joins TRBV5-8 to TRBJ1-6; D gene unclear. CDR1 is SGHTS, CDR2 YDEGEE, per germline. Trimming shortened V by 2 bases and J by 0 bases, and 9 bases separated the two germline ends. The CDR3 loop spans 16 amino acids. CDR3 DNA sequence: TGTGCCAGCAGCTTAGACTTCGGCTCCTATAATTCACCCCTCCACTTT. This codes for CASSLDFGSYNSPLHF.